The 11 T cell receptor beta chains given below trace back to one sample, sequenced in a study of blood T cells in healthy people across ages. Combining a sample-barcoded 5' primer with a J-beta primer mix, a second PCR ran for roughly 6 to 12 cycles. Each CDR3 protein is one row after TCRdb ran MiXCR on the 5' RACE reads. The sample includes some 860,000 distinct CDR3 sequences, around 50% of them seen just once. What was sequenced was blood. All receptors come from a man in his forties or fifties in good health.

The chain combines TRBV6-2 or TRBV6-3 with TRBJ2-4, with D possibly being TRBD1 (6 bases). The CDR3 consists of 14 residues. Trimming left V 7 bases short and J 0 bases short, with 10 bases between. Per the germline V gene, CDR1 is MNHEY and CDR2 is SVGEGT. The CDR3 protein is CASTKGQAKNIQYF. CDR3 DNA: TGTGCCAGCACCAAGGGACAAGCCAAAAACATTCAGTACTTC.

The V gene is TRBV5-1, the J gene TRBJ1-2, with TRBD1 matching over 7 bases. V trimming: 3 bases; J trimming: 4 bases; junction bases outside the gene matches: 6. The CDR3 has 14 residues. Germline V gene data show CDR1 as SGHRS and CDR2 as YFSETQ. The CDR3 spells CASSSGGNLYGYTF. The CDR3 region has the DNA TGCGCCAGCAGCTCAGGGGGAAACCTCTATGGCTACACCTTC.

The chain has TRBV6-2 or TRBV6-3 and TRBJ1-4; 9 bases line up with TRBD1. Trimming took 5 bases from V and 7 from J; bases not matched to a gene: 5. The CDR3 is 14 residues long. CDR1 is MNHEY and CDR2 is SVGEGT in the germline V gene. The CDR3 loop is CASSPDRGIEKLFF. The CDR3 region has the DNA TGTGCCAGCAGTCCGGACAGGGGAATTGAAAAACTGTTTTTT.

The rearrangement joins TRBV11-2 to TRBJ1-1; D is unresolved. In germline, CDR1 is SGHAT, CDR2 FQNNGV. CDR3 length: 16 residues. V was trimmed by 1 base and J by 1 base, leaving 13 bases between them. CDR3 region: CASSLGPHIRNTEAFF. DNA of the CDR3: TGTGCCAGCAGCTTAGGCCCGCACATACGGAACACTGAAGCTTTCTTT. Filled out from reference TRBV11-2 and TRBJ1-1, the complete variable domain reads EAGVAQSPRYKIIEKRQSVAFWCNPISGHATLYWYQQILGQGPKLLIQFQNNGVVDDSQLPKDRFSAERLKGVDSTLKIQPAKLEDSAVYLCASSLGPHIRNTEAFFGQGTRLTVV.

This clonotype was seen a few times. The chain joins TRBV24-1 to TRBJ2-7; the D gene is possibly TRBD2 (6 bases). The CDR3 length is 16 residues. The V end was cut by 5 bases, the J end by 0 bases, with 16 bases between. Germline assignment: CDR1 KGHDR and CDR2 SFDVKD. The CDR3 loop is CATSAASGGNSYEQYF. The CDR3 nucleotides are TGTGCCACCAGTGCCGCTTCTGGGGGGAACTCCTACGAGCAGTACTTC.

Details on this clonotype: Just one base apart from a much larger clone, this may be a read error. The V call is TRBV29-1, the J call TRBJ1-5; 7 positions agree with TRBD1. The CDR3 extends over 14 amino acids. Germline values: CDR1 SQVTM, CDR2 ANQGSEA. CDR3 sequence (DNA): TGCAGCGCATGGACAGGAGAATTCAATCAGCCCCGGCATTTT. Translation: CSAWTGEFNQPRHF.

This sequence joins TRBV7-2 and TRBJ1-2; D is undetermined. Germline V gene lookup returns CDR1 SGHTA and CDR2 FQGNSA. The CDR3 runs 13 residues. The V end was cut by 7 bases, the J end by 3 bases, with 12 bases between. The CDR3 spells CASKADGYYGYTF. CDR3 nucleotides: TGTGCCAGCAAAGCGGACGGCTACTATGGCTACACCTTC.

This clonotype was counted only a few times. V gene TRBV10-2 combines with J gene TRBJ2-5; D not resolved. Trimming stripped 0 bases from V and 7 bases from J, with 9 bases between. Looked up from germline, CDR1 is WSHSY and CDR2 is SAAADI. The CDR3 is 13 residues long. The CDR3 loop reads CASSESGPPTQYF. The CDR3 coding sequence is TGCGCCAGCAGTGAGTCTGGACCCCCGACCCAGTACTTC.

The V and J genes are TRBV19 and TRBJ2-7; 7 positions agree with TRBD1. The CDR3 length is 15 residues. The germline V gene encodes CDR1 LNHDA and CDR2 SQIVND (reference sequence). V gave up 6 bases and J gave up 5 bases; unmatched junction bases: 13. The CDR3 here is CASSFAQTGSDEQYF. Written as DNA, the CDR3 is TGTGCCAGTAGCTTTGCCCAGACAGGGAGCGACGAGCAGTACTTC.

The chain combines TRBV7-6 with TRBJ2-5, with D possibly being TRBD2 (6 bases). In germline, CDR1 is SGHVS, CDR2 FNYEAQ. The CDR3 has 15 amino acids. Trimming took 5 bases from V and 4 from J, leaving 17 bases between them. DNA of the CDR3: TGTGCCAGCAGCACCCGAGGCGGGGACGGAGAGACCCAGTACTTC. It yields the protein CASSTRGGDGETQYF.

The chain carries TRBV18 and TRBJ2-1, with D perhaps TRBD1 (6 bases). The J call is doubtful: the DNA matches TRBJ2-7 better. This CDR3 is 14 amino acids long. From germline, CDR1 is KGHSH and CDR2 LQKENI. Written as DNA, the CDR3 is TGTGCCAGCTCAGGGGACGTGACAGGCTACGAGCAGTACTTC. Its protein product is CASSGDVTGYEQYF.